The 27 T cell receptor beta chains listed next were all sequenced from one sample in a study of regulatory T cells in long-lasting Graves disease. As for time point: newly diagnosed GD, antithyroid drugs for less than 3 months. RNA isolated from PBMCs was used to make the TCR library. HTBI primers from iRepertoire and Arm-PCR of CDR3 regions yielded the TCR beta libraries. One entry per CDR3 protein results from TCRdb running MiXCR on the multiplex PCR reads. Here the sample spans hundreds of thousands of distinct CDR3 sequences, 16% being singletons. These data also featured in a second study, about T cells in Graves' hyperthyroidism and ophthalmopathy.

Sequenced here: peripheral blood mononuclear cells (PBMCs), sampled at new diagnosis, from a patient treated with antithyroid drugs. The receptors stem from a woman aged 40 to 65 with Graves disease.

The rearrangement links TRBV4-1 to TRBJ1-1; D perhaps matches TRBD1 (5 bases). Germline lookup yields CDR1 MGHRA and CDR2 YSYEKL. The CDR3 contains 12 residues. The germline V and J ends were trimmed by 1 base and 9 bases, with 9 bases remaining between them. The CDR3 DNA is TGCGCCAGCAGCCAAGTACAGGATAAAGCTTTCTTT. This encodes CASSQVQDKAFF.

This clonotype was seen ten or more times. This rearrangement joins TRBV5-1 to TRBJ1-5, with D maybe TRBD1 (5 bases). The CDR3 length is 13 residues. V dropped 1 base and J dropped 7 bases, with 9 bases sitting between them. Germline CDR1 SGHRS, CDR2 YFSETQ. The CDR3 DNA sequence: TGCGCCAGCAGCTTGCGACAGAGGCAGCCCCAGCATTTT. This sequence encodes CASSLRQRQPQHF.

This clonotype has a count of ten or more. The chain combines TRBV3-1 with TRBJ1-3, with TRBD1 as a possible D gene (5 bases). The V gene lost 10 bases and the J gene lost 0 bases, with 13 bases spanning the gap. CDR1 is LGHDT and CDR2 is YNNKEL in the germline V gene (reference sequence). The CDR3 totals 14 residues. CDR3 loop: CATTQGASGNTIYF. CDR3 nucleotides: TGTGCCACCACCCAGGGAGCCTCTGGAAACACCATATATTTT.

This clonotype was observed at least ten times. V is TRBV2 and J is TRBJ1-5; D call uncertain. The CDR3 is 15 amino acids. Germline V gene data show CDR1 as SNHLY and CDR2 as FYNNEI. V lost 1 base to trimming and J lost 0 bases, with 7 bases between them. The CDR3: CASSEETNSNQPQHF. CDR3 nucleotides: TGTGCCAGCAGTGAAGAGACGAATAGCAATCAGCCCCAGCATTTT.

In nucleotides, the CDR3 is TGTGCCAGCAGCTTGGGGGCGGCTTCATCAGATACGCAGTATTTT. Encoded protein: CASSLGAASSDTQYF. The rearrangement joins TRBV5-5 to TRBJ2-3; D is unresolved. The V and J ends lost 0 bases and 4 bases respectively, with 12 bases between them. The germline V gene encodes CDR1 SGHKS and CDR2 YYEKEE (reference sequence). The CDR3 spans 15 residues.

The V and J genes are TRBV19 and TRBJ1-6; 7 positions match TRBD1. V dropped 6 bases and J dropped 7; count of bases not matched to a gene: 3. Germline V gene lookup returns CDR1 LNHDA and CDR2 SQIVND (reference sequence). The CDR3 extends over 13 amino acids. Here the CDR3 reads CASRGTANSPLHF. CDR3 nucleotide sequence: TGTGCCAGTAGGGGGACAGCGAATTCACCCCTCCACTTT. Together with reference TRBV19 and TRBJ1-6, the CDR3 gives the full variable domain: DGGITQSPKYLFRKEGQNVTLSCEQNLNHDAMYWYRQDPGQGLRLIYYSQIVNDFQKGDIAEGYSVSREKKESFPLTVTSAQKNPTAFYLCASRGTANSPLHFGNGTRLTVT.

This clonotype has a handful of counts. The J gene is TRBJ1-2, the V gene TRBV6-1; 7 bases are shared with TRBD1. V shed 6 bases and J 4 bases; nucleotides not matched to a gene: 11. The germline CDR1 and CDR2 sequences are MNHNS and SASEGT. CDR3 size: 15 residues. As DNA, the CDR3 is TGTGCCAGCAGCTCGACAGGGCAAATGGGCTATGGCTACACCTTC. As protein: CASSSTGQMGYGYTF.

This chain joins TRBV10-3 and TRBJ2-4; 7 nucleotides align to TRBD1. The junction had 5 bases not matched to a gene; V was cut back by 3 bases and J by 6 bases. The germline V gene has CDR1 ENHRY and CDR2 SYGVKD. This CDR3 has 14 residues. In DNA form, the CDR3 reads TGTGCCATCAGTGAATCGGGACAGTTAAACATTCAGTACTTC. It translates to CAISESGQLNIQYF.

The V gene is TRBV30, the J gene TRBJ2-7; TRBD1 or TRBD2 may be the D gene (6 bases each). V was trimmed by 4 bases and J by 7 bases, leaving 23 bases between them. The CDR3 is made up of 15 amino acids. Germline CDR1 and CDR2: GTSNPN and SVGIG (reference sequence). The CDR3 protein is CAWKGRGAGTREQYF. The CDR3 DNA sequence: TGTGCCTGGAAAGGTAGGGGGGCTGGAACTCGGGAGCAGTACTTC.

This chain uses TRBV12-3 or TRBV12-4 with TRBJ2-7; D is ambiguous. Trimming removed 3 bases from V and 2 bases from J, with 11 bases in between. The length of the CDR3 is 14 residues. In DNA, the CDR3 is TGTGCCAGCAGTTTTGACGGAGAACCCTACGAGCAGTACTTC. Its translation: CASSFDGEPYEQYF.

The J gene is TRBJ1-6, the V gene TRBV6-5; D possibly corresponds to TRBD1 (5 bases). Trimming took off 4 bases at V and 6 bases at J, with 13 bases between the two ends. The CDR3 covers 15 residues. Per germline, CDR1 MNHEY and CDR2 SVGAGI. As DNA, the CDR3 is TGTGCCAGCAGTTCCCAGGGTGTAGGTAATTCACCCCTCCACTTT. Protein sequence: CASSSQGVGNSPLHF.

This clonotype showed up many times. The chain uses TRBV7-2 and TRBJ1-1; D unclear. The CDR3 is made up of 14 amino acids. CDR1 is SGHTA, CDR2 FQGNSA, per germline. Trimming removed 4 bases from V and 0 bases from J, with 9 bases in between. The CDR3 DNA follows: TGTGCCAGCAGCTCCATAGGGTTGAACACTGAAGCTTTCTTT. This encodes CASSSIGLNTEAFF.

This clonotype was counted many times. The chain couples TRBV12-3 or TRBV12-4 to TRBJ2-4, with D perhaps being TRBD1 or TRBD2 (7 bases each). This CDR3 is built from 15 residues. V lost 9 bases and J 1 base, leaving 16 bases between the germline ends. CDR3 amino acids: CASSTGEGAKNIQYF. For the CDR3, the DNA is TGTGCCAGTTCTACAGGGGAGGGGGCCAAAAACATTCAGTACTTC.

This clonotype has more than one count but fewer than ten. The rearrangement joins TRBV28 to TRBJ1-4; D is undetermined. Germline V lookup: CDR1 MDHEN, CDR2 SYDVKM. This CDR3 is built from 13 residues. The V end was cut by 6 bases, the J end by 5 bases, with 10 bases between. DNA of the CDR3: TGTGCCAGCAGACAGAGGTTGAATGAAAAACTGTTTTTT. Translated: CASRQRLNEKLFF.

This clonotype was counted many times. The chain has TRBV12-3 or TRBV12-4 and TRBJ2-4; 8 bases fit TRBD2. This CDR3 spans 17 amino acids. V gave up 3 bases and J gave up 0 bases; unmatched junction bases: 7. CDR3 sequence reads: CASSFAGGHLAKNIQYF. CDR3 nucleotides: TGTGCCAGCAGTTTCGCGGGGGGACACCTAGCCAAAAACATTCAGTACTTC.

This clonotype has a count of ten or more. The J gene is TRBJ1-2, the V gene TRBV20-1; no clear D gene. CDR1 and CDR2 from the germline V gene are DFQATT and SNEGSKA (reference sequence). CDR3 length: 12 amino acids. Trimming pared 5 bases from V and 3 bases from J, leaving 10 bases between. CDR3 sequence (DNA): TGCAGTGCTTCCCAGGTTTACTATGGCTACACCTTC. Amino acids: CSASQVYYGYTF.

The chain has TRBV5-1 and TRBJ2-2; no definite D call. Between the trimmed V and J ends, which lost 4 bases and 10 bases, there was a span of 11 bases. Germline values: CDR1 SGHRS, CDR2 YFSETQ. The CDR3 contains 12 residues. DNA for the CDR3: TGCGCCAGCAGCACAGAGAAGCAGGAGCTGTTTTTT. It codes for CASSTEKQELFF.

Worth noting for this clonotype: This may be a read error, as it is one base from a much larger clone. The chain uses TRBV7-9 and TRBJ2-5; possibly TRBD1 for D (7 bases). Germline CDR1 reads SEHNR; CDR2 reads FQNEAQ (reference sequence). The V and J ends lost 5 bases and 5 bases respectively, with 18 bases between them. The CDR3 is 15 amino acids. DNA of the CDR3: TGTGCCAGCAGCGCGCGGGACAGCCCCGAGGAGACCCAGTACTTC. This sequence encodes CASSARDSPEETQYF.

This clonotype came up many times. This chain links TRBV6-2 or TRBV6-3 with TRBJ1-1; D unclear. This CDR3 is 15 amino acids long. The V end was cut by 0 bases, the J end by 5 bases, with 13 bases between. Germline V gene data show CDR1 as MNHEY and CDR2 as SVGEGT. In DNA form, the CDR3 reads TGTGCCAGCAGTTACTCGAGCCGGGCGGGAACTGAAGCTTTCTTT. This encodes CASSYSSRAGTEAFF.

This clonotype was seen only a few times. The V and J genes are TRBV24-1 and TRBJ2-7, with 7 bases matching TRBD2. The CDR3 covers 18 residues. Trimming at V came to 3 bases and at J to 9 bases, leaving 22 bases not matched to a gene. Germline lookup yields CDR1 KGHDR and CDR2 SFDVKD. Here the CDR3 reads CATSDLSRGEGRDRGQYF. Written as DNA, the CDR3 is TGTGCCACCAGTGATCTATCCCGTGGGGAGGGTCGCGACCGTGGGCAGTACTTC.

This clonotype was observed many times. The chain employs TRBV10-3 and TRBJ2-7; the match to TRBD1 covers 9 bases. With V trimmed by 5 bases and J by 5 bases, 1 base remained unmatched. The CDR3 length is 12 residues. Germline V lookup: CDR1 ENHRY, CDR2 SYGVKD. The CDR3 is CAISRTGDEQYF. The CDR3 DNA follows: TGTGCCATCAGTAGGACAGGGGACGAGCAGTACTTC.

V is TRBV29-1 and J is TRBJ1-2; no definite D call. The CDR3 length is 15 residues. The V end lost 6 bases, the J end lost 0 bases, and 17 bases lay between the germline ends. Germline CDR1 is SQVTM and CDR2 is ANQGSEA. CDR3 sequence (DNA): TGCAGCGTCCGGGGTCTTATGCTTTCTAACTATGGCTACACCTTC. The encoded protein is CSVRGLMLSNYGYTF.

This clonotype was counted at least ten times. V usage is TRBV20-1 and J usage is TRBJ1-5; no firm D call. The CDR3 contains 13 residues. Per germline, CDR1 DFQATT and CDR2 SNEGSKA (reference sequence). V shed 5 bases and J shed 2 bases, with 10 bases lying between them. CDR3 in amino acids: CSARTGGNQPQHF. CDR3 nucleotides: TGCAGTGCTCGGACCGGGGGCAATCAGCCCCAGCATTTT.

This chain links TRBV20-1 with TRBJ1-2; tentatively, D is TRBD1 (5 bases). CDR1 and CDR2 (germline): DFQATT, SNEGSKA (reference sequence). CDR3 length: 15 residues. V lost 2 bases and J 4 bases, leaving 17 bases between the germline ends. CDR3 loop: CSARSPTGGIYGYTF. DNA of the CDR3: TGCAGTGCTAGAAGTCCCACAGGAGGCATCTATGGCTACACCTTC.

This clonotype occurred many times. The gene calls are TRBV5-1 and TRBJ2-1; 9 bases match TRBD1. There are 15 residues in the CDR3. Trimming removed 2 bases from V and 4 bases from J; junction bases left unmatched: 4. CDR1 and CDR2 from the germline V gene are SGHRS and YFSETQ. Here the CDR3 reads CASSFWTGVYNEQFF. CDR3 nucleotides: TGCGCCAGCAGCTTTTGGACAGGGGTATACAATGAGCAGTTCTTC.

This clonotype was picked up many times. This chain connects TRBV2 to TRBJ1-1; 8 nucleotides line up with TRBD1. The CDR3 runs 14 residues. The J segment lost 1 base and the V segment lost 8 bases, leaving 6 bases of the junction unmatched. Germline V gene lookup returns CDR1 SNHLY and CDR2 FYNNEI. CDR3 sequence (DNA): TGTGCCAGCTCTATGACAGGGGAGAACACTGAAGCTTTCTTT. Encoded protein: CASSMTGENTEAFF.

This clonotype was found many times. The chain combines TRBV14 with TRBJ2-5, with D unresolved. Trimming stripped 0 bases from V and 4 bases from J, with 12 bases between. Germline V CDR1 and CDR2: SGHDN, FVKESK. This CDR3 is 15 amino acids long. CDR3 in DNA: TGTGCCAGCAGCCAAGATCCCCACAGCGCAGAGACCCAGTACTTC. Residues: CASSQDPHSAETQYF.